This T cell receptor beta chain is drawn from a study of blood T cells in healthy people across ages. A second about 6 to 12 cycle PCR used barcoded and J-beta primers. TCRdb fed the 5' RACE reads into MiXCR, producing one record per CDR3 protein. This sample has around 1,600,000 distinct CDR3 sequences; approximately 43% occur once, and the top ten carry around 4%. CDR3 size: 14 residues. Trimming removed 3 bases at V and 4 bases at J, with 13 bases between. Per germline, CDR1 SQVTM and CDR2 ANQGSEA. Extraction of total RNA produced a minimum of 5 micrograms from each sample. The sequencing sample was made of blood. This TCR derives from a woman in her late teens or twenties in good health. The chain recombines TRBV29-1 with TRBJ2-1; possibly TRBD2 for D (6 bases). CDR3 sequence: CSVDGGTHYNEQFF. DNA for the CDR3: TGCAGCGTTGACGGGGGAACTCATTACAATGAGCAGTTCTTC.